This TCR beta chain was found in a study of T cell changes during pregnancy in multiple sclerosis. From germline, CDR1 is SGHKS and CDR2 YYEKEE (reference sequence). The length of the CDR3 is 13 residues. Trimming shortened V by 3 bases and J by 1 base, and 8 bases separated the two germline ends. The protocol was immunoSEQ multiplex PCR, while the TCRdb copy is restricted to in-frame clones and leaves out a portion. The sample has tens of thousands of clones; 90% to 95% are singletons. The sequences come from CD8+ T cells from peripheral blood mononuclear cells, collected in the third trimester of pregnancy. This sequence was found in a female donor with multiple sclerosis, enrolled in a pregnancy study. The rearrangement links TRBV5-5 to TRBJ2-7; D call uncertain. The CDR3 DNA is TGTGCCAGCAGCTCGACTTCTTCCTACGAGCAGTACTTC. Translation: CASSSTSSYEQYF. Complete variable domain (other parts from reference TRBV5-5 and TRBJ2-7): DAGVTQSPTHLIKTRGQQVTLRCSPISGHKSVSWYQQVLGQGPQFIFQYYEKEERGRGNFPDRFSARQFPNYSSELNVNALLLGDSALYLCASSSTSSYEQYFGPGTRLTVT.